One and the same sample provided the 14 T cell receptor beta chains below, sequenced in a study of T cell clonotyping in hematopoietic cell transplantation. Method: immunoSEQ multiplex PCR; TCRdb's copy keeps in-frame clones and lacks some. Among 4,000 or so clones listed, over 75% were seen once. The sample was peripheral blood mononuclear cells, taken 100 days after allogeneic stem cell transplant. These receptors were collected from a male patient in his fifties who had an allogeneic stem cell transplant from an unrelated donor, so the T cells may come from the graft donor. Some clones in this sample may be carry-over from other donors' samples.

Only a few counts were recorded for this clone. This chain links TRBV7-2 with TRBJ2-7; 8 nucleotides match TRBD1. The CDR3 covers 15 residues. V dropped 5 bases and J dropped 3; count of bases not matched to a gene: 9. The germline CDR1 and CDR2 sequences are SGHTA and FQGNSA. For the CDR3, the DNA is TGTGCCAGCAGCCCCAGACAGGGGTCAATCTACGAGCAGTACTTC. Its protein is CASSPRQGSIYEQYF.

The V and J genes are TRBV5-1 and TRBJ1-2; possibly TRBD1 for D (6 bases). Germline CDR1 reads SGHRS; CDR2 reads YFSETQ. This CDR3 comprises 13 residues. V lost 6 bases, J lost 2 bases, and 11 bases lay in between. In nucleotides, the CDR3 is TGCGCCAGCAAAACGGACAGAAACTATGGCTACACCTTC. As protein: CASKTDRNYGYTF.

This clone was recorded a few times. V usage is TRBV27 and J usage is TRBJ2-4; D ambiguous. With 5 bases removed from V and 8 bases from J, the gap between germline ends came to 10 bases. Germline loops: CDR1 MNHEY, CDR2 SMNVEV (reference sequence). This CDR3 is built from 12 residues. The CDR3 is CASSPARDIQYF. The CDR3 region has the DNA TGTGCCAGCAGTCCCGCTAGGGACATTCAGTACTTC.

About this clone itself: Other DNA variants within this sample encode the same CDR3. The chain has TRBV7-9 and TRBJ1-1; TRBD1 is a possible D gene (6 bases). Looked up from germline, CDR1 is SEHNR and CDR2 is FQNEAQ (reference sequence). This CDR3 region has 14 residues. V dropped 4 bases and J dropped 3 bases, with 12 bases sitting between them. CDR3 sequence reads: CASSSGTSYTEAFF. The CDR3 nucleotides are TGTGCCAGCAGCTCGGGGACATCTTACACTGAAGCTTTCTTT.

In its sample, this clone was seen once. The chain combines TRBV30 with TRBJ2-5; D tentatively reads TRBD1 or TRBD2 (5 bases each). CDR1 and CDR2 from the germline V gene are GTSNPN and SVGIG (reference sequence). Trimming removed 0 bases at V and 9 bases at J, with 17 bases between. CDR3 size: 14 residues. This CDR3 reads CAWSVRDHRRAQYF. The DNA for the CDR3 is TGTGCCTGGAGTGTAAGGGACCACAGAAGGGCCCAGTACTTC.

V is TRBV28 and J is TRBJ1-1, with 11 bases matching TRBD1. The J segment lost 5 bases and the V segment lost 0 bases, leaving 2 bases of the junction unmatched. This CDR3 comprises 15 residues. CDR1 MDHEN and CDR2 SYDVKM come from the germline V gene. The CDR3, as DNA: TGTGCCAGCAGTTTATGGGGACAGGGGGGAACTGAAGCTTTCTTT. This codes for CASSLWGQGGTEAFF. The whole variable domain, filled in from reference TRBV28 and TRBJ1-1, reads DVKVTQSSRYLVKRTGEKVFLECVQDMDHENMFWYRQDPGLGLRLIYFSYDVKMKEKGDIPEGYSVSREKKERFSLILESASTNQTSMYLCASSLWGQGGTEAFFGQGTRLTVV.

The rearrangement uses TRBV16 and TRBJ2-1; D may be TRBD1 or TRBD2 (6 bases each). The germline gives CDR1 KGHSY, CDR2 FQNENV. V was shortened by 3 bases and J by 9 bases, with 9 bases between the two germline ends. CDR3 length equals 12 residues. DNA for the CDR3: TGTGCCAGCAGCCATGGGGGGCTTGAGCAGTTCTTC. Its translation is CASSHGGLEQFF.

DNA of the CDR3: TGTGCCAGCAGCCGTACAGGGGGCTACTACAATGAGCAGTTCTTC. Protein sequence: CASSRTGGYYNEQFF. The gene calls are TRBV6-6 and TRBJ2-1; 9 nucleotides line up with TRBD1. The CDR3 extends over 15 amino acids. Germline CDR1 and CDR2: MNHNY and SVGAGI (reference sequence). The V and J ends lost 6 bases and 3 bases, in that order; junction bases with no gene match: 6.

For the CDR3, the DNA is TGTGCCATCAGTGGGGACTTCGGCAACTACGAGCAGTACTTC. Its protein is CAISGDFGNYEQYF. The V gene is TRBV10-3, the J gene TRBJ2-7; D is possibly TRBD2 (6 bases). The CDR3 has 14 amino acids. Germline lookup yields CDR1 ENHRY and CDR2 SYGVKD. V dropped 4 bases and J dropped 3 bases, with 13 bases sitting between them.

The rearrangement joins TRBV7-8 to TRBJ2-7; tentatively, D is TRBD2 (5 bases). V was trimmed by 1 base and J by 0 bases, leaving 10 bases between them. Germline values: CDR1 SGHVS, CDR2 FQNEAQ. This CDR3 comprises 15 residues. The DNA for the CDR3 is TGTGCCAGCAGCTTAGATCTCGGGATCTCCTACGAGCAGTACTTC. It translates to CASSLDLGISYEQYF.

V gene TRBV7-3 combines with J gene TRBJ2-3; 10 positions match TRBD1. Germline V lookup: CDR1 SGHTA, CDR2 FQGTGA. V trimming: 6 bases; J trimming: 0 bases; junction bases outside the gene matches: 9. The CDR3 loop spans 17 amino acids. CDR3 nucleotide sequence: TGTGCCAGCAGGTCCGGGACAGGGGTCTTCAGCACAGATACGCAGTATTTT. This codes for CASRSGTGVFSTDTQYF.

The V and J genes are TRBV7-9 and TRBJ1-6; D might be TRBD1 (6 bases). This CDR3 is 15 amino acids long. Between the trimmed V and J ends, which lost 1 base and 10 bases, there was a span of 14 bases. From germline, CDR1 is SEHNR and CDR2 FQNEAQ (reference sequence). The CDR3 DNA reads TGTGCCAGCAGCTTAGGGGGACAAAAGGGGTCACCCCTCCACTTT. This codes for CASSLGGQKGSPLHF.

The chain uses TRBV27 and TRBJ1-2, with 12 bases identical to TRBD1. The CDR3 has 17 amino acids. Trimming removed 2 bases from V and 2 bases from J; junction bases left unmatched: 6. Germline assignment: CDR1 MNHEY and CDR2 SMNVEV (reference sequence). The CDR3 DNA is TGTGCCAGCAGTTTAGGGACAGGGGGCGCCTTAAACTATGGCTACACCTTC. It yields the protein CASSLGTGGALNYGYTF.

V gene TRBV9 combines with J gene TRBJ2-2; 8 bases agree with TRBD2. Germline V lookup: CDR1 SGDLS, CDR2 YYNGEE. The CDR3 totals 16 residues. V lost 2 bases to trimming and J lost 4 bases; unmatched junction nucleotides: 7. The CDR3, as DNA: TGTGCCAGCAGCGTCGGACTAGCCGGTTTCACCGGGGAGCTGTTTTTT. Amino acid sequence: CASSVGLAGFTGELFF.